A selection of T cell receptor beta chains follows, all from one sample in a study of Tregs in tolerant kidney transplant recipients. Sequencing was performed with immunoSEQ multiplex PCR; in TCRdb, only in-frame clones are kept and a portion is missing. The table lists 80,000 or so clones, about 91% of them singletons. The specimen comprised CD4+ T cells from blood (PBMCs), sampled 24 months after the transplant. Receptor source: a human patient who received a combined kidney and bone marrow transplant. Some T cells may have originated in the graft donor. Each CDR3 is given with its conserved first and last residue. Fields, in order: CDR3 length, clone size, D gene, J gene, V gene, CDR3 DNA, CDR3 protein. A D gene is named only where the DNA matches it firmly. Clone size is given for some rows only: seen once, a few or many times, or a class if the clone is expanded.

len: 15
abundance: .
d_gene: .
j_gene: TRBJ2-1
v_gene: TRBV5-1
CDR3nt: TGCGCCAGCAGCCCACAACAGGGACCCTACAATGAGCAGTTCTTC
CDR3aa: CASSPQQGPYNEQFF

len: 17
abundance: .
d_gene: TRBD2
j_gene: TRBJ2-1
v_gene: TRBV10-2
CDR3nt: TGCGCCAGCGGGGGACTAGCGGGGGGGCCCGCCTACAATGAGCAGTTCTTC
CDR3aa: CASGGLAGGPAYNEQFF

len: 14
abundance: .
d_gene: .
j_gene: TRBJ2-5
v_gene: TRBV4-2
CDR3nt: TGTGCCAGCAGCCAAGTGGCGGCGCAGGAGACCCAGTACTTC
CDR3aa: CASSQVAAQETQYF

len: 18
abundance: .
d_gene: TRBD1
j_gene: TRBJ1-1
v_gene: TRBV19
CDR3nt: TGTGCCAGTAGTATTCTCCCGGGACAGGGAGGGGTGGGCACTGAAGCTTTCTTT
CDR3aa: CASSILPGQGGVGTEAFF

len: 19
abundance: .
d_gene: .
j_gene: TRBJ2-3
v_gene: TRBV27
CDR3nt: TGTGCCAGCAGTTTTTGGGGGGTGGGTGGTACCCGTCCCACAGATACGCAGTATTTT
CDR3aa: CASSFWGVGGTRPTDTQYF

len: 13
abundance: once
d_gene: .
j_gene: TRBJ2-7
v_gene: TRBV5-1
CDR3nt: TGCGCCAGCAGCCTGGGTGACAGCGCCGAGCAGTACTTC
CDR3aa: CASSLGDSAEQYF

len: 12
abundance: .
d_gene: TRBD2
j_gene: TRBJ2-1
v_gene: TRBV2
CDR3nt: TGTGCCAGCAGGGGACTAGCGGATGAGCAGTTCTTC
CDR3aa: CASRGLADEQFF

len: 15
abundance: medium-sized
d_gene: .
j_gene: TRBJ1-3
v_gene: TRBV10-1
CDR3nt: TGCGCCAGCAGTGAGAGGGGGAATCTGGATCACACCATATATTTT
CDR3aa: CASSERGNLDHTIYF

len: 14
abundance: .
d_gene: .
j_gene: TRBJ2-7
v_gene: TRBV7-2
CDR3nt: TGTGCCAGCAGGCCCGTCGCGAGCTCCTACGAGCAGTACTTC
CDR3aa: CASRPVASSYEQYF

len: 14
abundance: .
d_gene: .
j_gene: TRBJ2-5
v_gene: TRBV9
CDR3nt: TGTGCCAGCAGCGTAGAGCCGGGGGTAAAGACCCAGTACTTC
CDR3aa: CASSVEPGVKTQYF

len: 15
abundance: .
d_gene: TRBD1
j_gene: TRBJ2-7
v_gene: TRBV18
CDR3nt: TGTGCCAGCTCACCCTCCGGGACAGGGTCCTGGGAGCAGTACTTC
CDR3aa: CASSPSGTGSWEQYF

len: 16
abundance: .
d_gene: .
j_gene: TRBJ1-6
v_gene: TRBV6-5
CDR3nt: TGTGCCAGCAGTTACGTTCCGGGGGGAGTAAATTCCCCCCTCCACTTT
CDR3aa: CASSYVPGGVNSPLHF

len: 13
abundance: few
d_gene: TRBD1
j_gene: TRBJ1-1
v_gene: TRBV6-5
CDR3nt: TGTGCCAGCAGTTACGTGGGGACAGGGCAGTCTTTCTTT
CDR3aa: CASSYVGTGQSFF

len: 13
abundance: .
d_gene: .
j_gene: TRBJ1-2
v_gene: TRBV7-2
CDR3nt: TGTGCCAGCAGCGACGGGGGGTTGGATGGCTACACCTTC
CDR3aa: CASSDGGLDGYTF

len: 14
abundance: .
d_gene: .
j_gene: TRBJ1-2
v_gene: TRBV18
CDR3nt: TGTGCCAGCTCACCAAGAGAGCGGGATCATGGCTACACCTTC
CDR3aa: CASSPRERDHGYTF

len: 12
abundance: .
d_gene: .
j_gene: TRBJ2-7
v_gene: TRBV28
CDR3nt: TGTGCCAGCAGGTGGAGGGACTACGAGCAGTACTTC
CDR3aa: CASRWRDYEQYF

len: 15
abundance: .
d_gene: TRBD1
j_gene: TRBJ2-7
v_gene: TRBV5-1
CDR3nt: TGCGCCAGCAGCCGTCCCGGGACAGGGGACTACGAGCAGTACTTC
CDR3aa: CASSRPGTGDYEQYF

len: 14
abundance: .
d_gene: .
j_gene: TRBJ2-5
v_gene: TRBV5-1
CDR3nt: TGCGCCAGCAGCCCCCTCCTCGAGGGAGAGACCCAGTACTTC
CDR3aa: CASSPLLEGETQYF

len: 14
abundance: .
d_gene: .
j_gene: TRBJ1-1
v_gene: TRBV9
CDR3nt: TGTGCCAGCAGCCCTCGGACAGAGAACACTGAAGCTTTCTTT
CDR3aa: CASSPRTENTEAFF

len: 14
abundance: .
d_gene: .
j_gene: TRBJ2-7
v_gene: TRBV28
CDR3nt: TGTGCCAGCAGCCGAGCTGGAGCTCGCCCCGAGCAGTACTTC
CDR3aa: CASSRAGARPEQYF

len: 14
abundance: .
d_gene: .
j_gene: TRBJ1-1
v_gene: TRBV30
CDR3nt: TGTGCCTGGAGTGTAAAGGGGTTGAACACTGAAGCTTTCTTT
CDR3aa: CAWSVKGLNTEAFF

len: 16
abundance: .
d_gene: TRBD1
j_gene: TRBJ1-2
v_gene: TRBV30
CDR3nt: TGTGCCTGGAGTCCCCGGGACAGGGGTACTAACTATGGCTACACCTTC
CDR3aa: CAWSPRDRGTNYGYTF

len: 16
abundance: .
d_gene: .
j_gene: TRBJ2-7
v_gene: TRBV4-2
CDR3nt: TGTGCCAGCAGCCAAGCAGGGGCTTGGAATTACGACGAGCAGTACTTC
CDR3aa: CASSQAGAWNYDEQYF

len: 15
abundance: .
d_gene: TRBD1
j_gene: TRBJ2-7
v_gene: TRBV5-4
CDR3nt: TGTGCCAGCAGCTCTCCGGGACAGGGTGGTTTCGAGCAGTACTTC
CDR3aa: CASSSPGQGGFEQYF

len: 15
abundance: once
d_gene: TRBD1
j_gene: TRBJ2-1
v_gene: TRBV18
CDR3nt: TGTGCCAGCTCACTTGACAGGGATACCTACAATGAGCAGTTCTTC
CDR3aa: CASSLDRDTYNEQFF

len: 16
abundance: .
d_gene: TRBD1
j_gene: TRBJ1-1
v_gene: TRBV7-9
CDR3nt: TGTGCCAGCAGCTTACGGACAGGGGAAGGAGGTACTGAAGCTTTCTTT
CDR3aa: CASSLRTGEGGTEAFF

len: 15
abundance: .
d_gene: TRBD2
j_gene: TRBJ2-3
v_gene: TRBV19
CDR3nt: TGTGCCAGTAGTATAAGCGGGGGGGCCGAAGATACGCAGTATTTT
CDR3aa: CASSISGGAEDTQYF

len: 15
abundance: .
d_gene: TRBD2
j_gene: TRBJ2-7
v_gene: TRBV7-8
CDR3nt: TGTGCCAGCAGCTTAGCTCGGGAGGTTCAATACGAGCAGTACTTC
CDR3aa: CASSLAREVQYEQYF

len: 13
abundance: .
d_gene: .
j_gene: TRBJ2-3
v_gene: TRBV7-3
CDR3nt: TGTGCCAGCAGCTTCTCTGAGGCGGATACGCAGTATTTT
CDR3aa: CASSFSEADTQYF

len: 14
abundance: once
d_gene: .
j_gene: TRBJ1-2
v_gene: TRBV25-1
CDR3nt: TGTGCCAGCAGTGAGGTGGGGCACAGCTATGGCTACACCTTC
CDR3aa: CASSEVGHSYGYTF

len: 14
abundance: .
d_gene: TRBD2
j_gene: TRBJ2-2
v_gene: TRBV5-4
CDR3nt: TGTGCCAGCAGCCGGGCGGGGGGAACCGGGGAGCTGTTTTTT
CDR3aa: CASSRAGGTGELFF

len: 12
abundance: once
d_gene: .
j_gene: TRBJ2-5
v_gene: TRBV6-5
CDR3nt: TGTGCCAGCAGAACTAGCCGGGAGACCCAGTACTTC
CDR3aa: CASRTSRETQYF

len: 12
abundance: .
d_gene: .
j_gene: TRBJ2-5
v_gene: TRBV7-2
CDR3nt: TGTGCCAGCAGCTTACTCGGAGAGACCCAGTACTTC
CDR3aa: CASSLLGETQYF

len: 18
abundance: .
d_gene: .
j_gene: TRBJ2-2
v_gene: TRBV19
CDR3nt: TGTGCCAGTAGTCAAACCCCGAGGTTTTACTCGAACACCGGGGAGCTGTTTTTT
CDR3aa: CASSQTPRFYSNTGELFF

len: 14
abundance: .
d_gene: TRBD2
j_gene: TRBJ2-1
v_gene: TRBV2
CDR3nt: TGTGCCAGCAAAGCGGGGGGGCCGGGCAATGAGCAGTTCTTC
CDR3aa: CASKAGGPGNEQFF

len: 15
abundance: .
d_gene: TRBD1
j_gene: TRBJ2-1
v_gene: TRBV5-1
CDR3nt: TGCGCCAGCAGCTTAACAGGGGTCTCCTACAATGAGCAGTTCTTC
CDR3aa: CASSLTGVSYNEQFF

len: 16
abundance: .
d_gene: TRBD1
j_gene: TRBJ2-7
v_gene: TRBV7-9
CDR3nt: TGTGCCAGCAGCTTAACCACCTCGACAGGGGCCTACGAGCAGTACTTC
CDR3aa: CASSLTTSTGAYEQYF

len: 16
abundance: once
d_gene: TRBD2
j_gene: TRBJ2-1
v_gene: TRBV11-1
CDR3nt: TGTGCCAGCAGCCATCCCGGACTAGCGGGGGTCAATGAGCAGTTCTTC
CDR3aa: CASSHPGLAGVNEQFF

len: 14
abundance: .
d_gene: .
j_gene: TRBJ1-1
v_gene: TRBV18
CDR3nt: TGTGCCAGCTCATTCACAGGGAGTTGGGCTGAAGCTTTCTTT
CDR3aa: CASSFTGSWAEAFF

len: 13
abundance: .
d_gene: TRBD1
j_gene: TRBJ2-1
v_gene: TRBV2
CDR3nt: TGTGCCAGCGAGCCGGACAGGTACAATGAGCAGTTCTTC
CDR3aa: CASEPDRYNEQFF

len: 15
abundance: .
d_gene: TRBD1
j_gene: TRBJ2-3
v_gene: TRBV9
CDR3nt: TGTGCCAGCAGCCCGGGACAGTCTAACACAGATACGCAGTATTTT
CDR3aa: CASSPGQSNTDTQYF

len: 14
abundance: .
d_gene: .
j_gene: TRBJ2-3
v_gene: TRBV7-2
CDR3nt: TGTGCCAGCAGCTTAGTGAGGCTGACAGATACGCAGTATTTT
CDR3aa: CASSLVRLTDTQYF

len: 18
abundance: .
d_gene: TRBD2
j_gene: TRBJ2-5
v_gene: TRBV4-2
CDR3nt: TGTGCCAGCAGCCAAGACCCCGCAGCGGGGGGGTACCAAGAGACCCAGTACTTC
CDR3aa: CASSQDPAAGGYQETQYF

len: 14
abundance: .
d_gene: TRBD1
j_gene: TRBJ1-4
v_gene: TRBV5-4
CDR3nt: TGTGCCAGCAGCCCGACAGGGGGTAATGAAAAACTGTTTTTT
CDR3aa: CASSPTGGNEKLFF

len: 14
abundance: .
d_gene: .
j_gene: TRBJ2-2
v_gene: TRBV30
CDR3nt: TGTGCCTGGGACGGGGGACCCTACACCGGGGAGCTGTTTTTT
CDR3aa: CAWDGGPYTGELFF

len: 16
abundance: .
d_gene: .
j_gene: TRBJ1-1
v_gene: TRBV2
CDR3nt: TGTGCCAGCAGCGGGGCAGGGGCCAGAGGGGACACTGAAGCTTTCTTT
CDR3aa: CASSGAGARGDTEAFF

len: 11
abundance: .
d_gene: .
j_gene: TRBJ2-7
v_gene: TRBV20-1
CDR3nt: TGCAGTGCTAGAAGCGGTTACGAGCAGTACTTC
CDR3aa: CSARSGYEQYF

len: 12
abundance: .
d_gene: .
j_gene: TRBJ2-5
v_gene: TRBV10-3
CDR3nt: TGTGCCATCAGTGATAGAGGGGAGACCCAGTACTTC
CDR3aa: CAISDRGETQYF

len: 16
abundance: .
d_gene: TRBD2
j_gene: TRBJ2-5
v_gene: TRBV5-1
CDR3nt: TGCGCCAGCAGCGCGAACGGACTAGCGATAGAAGAGACCCAGTACTTC
CDR3aa: CASSANGLAIEETQYF

len: 14
abundance: .
d_gene: .
j_gene: TRBJ2-7
v_gene: TRBV19
CDR3nt: TGTGCCAGTAGTATCGGTCAGGCTCCCGACGAGCAGTACTTC
CDR3aa: CASSIGQAPDEQYF

len: 17
abundance: .
d_gene: .
j_gene: TRBJ2-2
v_gene: TRBV28
CDR3nt: TGTGCCAGCAGTTTCCCGCGGTACGGGGTGAACACCGGGGAGCTGTTTTTT
CDR3aa: CASSFPRYGVNTGELFF